This T cell receptor (beta chain) came from a study of T-cell memory formation after mild COVID-19. Regarding the study as a whole: Several responding clones turned up in pre-infection memory, indicating that cross-reactive memory may have taken part.

TCRdb passed the 5' RACE reads through MiXCR, listing each CDR3 protein once. The sample consists of roughly 260,000 distinct CDR3 sequences, about 16% of them appearing once. CDR1 and CDR2 (germline): SGHKS, YYEKEE (reference sequence). The CDR3 spans 15 residues. J was trimmed by 5 bases and V by 2 bases; bases with no gene match: 6. This clonotype has a handful of counts. Its antigen remains unknown. Sequenced material: PBMCs or a T cell subset sorted from them (not recorded which). This TCR was recovered from a man between 18 and 35 years old who had mild COVID-19 (a few samples of this study predate the infection). Cell type and time point are not known. This chain connects TRBV5-5 to TRBJ2-5; 10 bases match TRBD1. The CDR3 DNA follows: TGTGCCAGCAGCTTAGGGACAGGGGCTGGGGAGACCCAGTACTTC. Translation gives CASSLGTGAGETQYF.